A selection of T cell receptor beta chains follows, all from one sample in a study of CD8 T cells in ankylosing spondylitis. TCRdb passed the 5' RACE reads through MiXCR, listing each CDR3 protein once. The data contain about 250,000 distinct CDR3 sequences, roughly a third of them seen just once; the ten biggest clones take up around 4.4%. Sample: blood, either unsorted or a sorted T cell fraction (not recorded which). The receptors were gathered from a male donor with ankylosing spondylitis or in good health (not recorded which). Both conserved end residues are part of each CDR3. The D gene is left open where the match is weak. Rows may omit the clone size; those that give it use once, few, many or a size class.

size,V,J,D,CDR3,DNA
-,TRBV20-1,TRBJ1-5,-,CSAYREAHQPQHF,TGCAGTGCTTACAGGGAAGCCCATCAGCCCCAGCATTTT
-,TRBV30,TRBJ2-3,TRBD2,CAWSGGADTQYF,TGTGCCTGGAGCGGGGGGGCAGATACGCAGTATTTT
few,TRBV20-1,TRBJ2-1,TRBD2,CSAGTSGGVVKNEQFF,TGCAGTGCTGGGACTAGCGGGGGGGTCGTCAAGAATGAGCAGTTCTTC
few,TRBV12-3/TRBV12-4,TRBJ2-2,-,CASSYDSTGELFF,TGTGCCAGCAGTTACGACAGCACCGGGGAGCTGTTTTTT
few,TRBV29-1,TRBJ2-5,-,CSAARQTRGTQYF,TGCAGCGCCGCTAGGCAGACAAGAGGGACCCAGTACTTC
-,TRBV27,TRBJ1-6,-,CASRLQGDNSPLHF,TGTGCCAGCAGATTACAGGGTGATAATTCACCCCTCCACTTT
-,TRBV20-1,TRBJ2-2,TRBD1,CSAGKQGSGELFF,TGCAGTGCTGGAAAACAGGGGTCCGGGGAGCTGTTTTTT
few,TRBV4-1,TRBJ2-1,-,CASSQTWGEQFF,TGCGCCAGCAGCCAGACGTGGGGGGAGCAGTTCTTC
-,TRBV28,TRBJ2-7,TRBD1,CASRDRGREQYF,TGTGCCAGCAGGGACAGGGGGCGCGAGCAGTACTTC
few,TRBV20-1,TRBJ2-3,-,CSAREPGTDTQYF,TGCAGTGCTAGAGAGCCAGGGACAGATACGCAGTATTTT
few,TRBV6-1,TRBJ1-6,-,CASSPRNNSPLHF,TGTGCCAGCAGTCCCCGTAACAATTCACCCCTCCACTTT
few,TRBV20-1,TRBJ2-7,TRBD1,CSARGDRGSYEQYF,TGCAGTGCTAGAGGGGACAGGGGCTCCTACGAGCAGTACTTC
-,TRBV11-2,TRBJ2-5,TRBD2,CASSLVGLATETQYF,TGTGCCAGCAGCTTAGTGGGACTAGCAACAGAGACCCAGTACTTC
few,TRBV5-1,TRBJ2-3,-,CASSSGLGSDTQYF,TGCGCCAGCAGCTCGGGACTGGGGTCAGATACGCAGTATTTT
-,TRBV20-1,TRBJ2-1,-,CSARDRIYYNEQFF,TGCAGTGCTAGAGATCGAATTTACTACAATGAGCAGTTCTTC
-,TRBV12-3/TRBV12-4,TRBJ1-6,-,CASSLVWVNNRDSPLHF,TGTGCCAGCAGTTTAGTTTGGGTGAACAATAGGGATTCACCCCTCCACTTT
-,TRBV5-1,TRBJ2-3,-,CASRKGTADTQYF,TGCGCCAGCCGGAAGGGGACGGCAGATACGCAGTATTTT
-,TRBV12-3/TRBV12-4,TRBJ2-7,TRBD1,CASSSRTGDYEQYF,TGTGCCAGCAGCTCTCGGACAGGGGACTACGAGCAGTACTTC
-,TRBV21-1,TRBJ1-5,-,CASTKRDRVNQPQHF,TGTGCCAGCACCAAACGGGACAGGGTGAATCAGCCCCAGCATTTT
few,TRBV12-3/TRBV12-4,TRBJ2-3,-,CASSAPNSTDTQYF,TGTGCCAGCAGTGCCCCCAATAGCACAGATACGCAGTATTTT
few,TRBV10-3,TRBJ2-5,-,CAISGGGLPQETQYF,TGTGCCATCAGTGGGGGAGGACTGCCCCAAGAGACCCAGTACTTC
-,TRBV5-1,TRBJ2-2,-,CASSFTSPQGSSGELFF,TGCGCCAGCAGCTTCACTAGCCCACAGGGTAGTTCCGGGGAGCTGTTTTTT
-,TRBV12-3/TRBV12-4,TRBJ2-1,TRBD1,CASIPGQGGYEQFF,TGTGCCAGCATTCCAGGACAGGGGGGCTATGAGCAGTTCTTC
-,TRBV12-3/TRBV12-4,TRBJ2-5,-,CASTWGQETQYF,TGTGCCAGCACCTGGGGACAAGAGACCCAGTACTTC
-,TRBV5-1,TRBJ2-3,TRBD2,CASSGTSGRSTDTQYF,TGCGCCAGCAGCGGGACTAGCGGGCGAAGCACAGATACGCAGTATTTT
few,TRBV5-4,TRBJ2-1,-,CASSGDSYNEQFF,TGTGCCAGCTCGGGGGACTCCTACAATGAGCAGTTCTTC
few,TRBV12-3/TRBV12-4,TRBJ2-6,-,CASSVSASFVSSGANVLTF,TGTGCCAGCAGCGTCTCCGCCAGCTTTGTCAGCTCTGGGGCCAACGTCCTGACTTTC
few,TRBV9,TRBJ2-3,TRBD2,CASSRGTSGGFTDTQYF,TGTGCCAGCAGCCGAGGGACTAGCGGGGGGTTCACAGATACGCAGTATTTT
few,TRBV20-1,TRBJ2-3,TRBD2,CSASYGGVTDTQYF,TGCAGTGCTAGCTACGGGGGGGTCACAGATACGCAGTATTTT
few,TRBV5-6,TRBJ2-4,-,CASSLSGSREKGIQYF,TGTGCCAGCAGCTTGTCGGGTAGCAGGGAAAAGGGCATTCAGTACTTC
-,TRBV15,TRBJ2-7,-,CATSRDRRTESSYEQYF,TGTGCCACCAGCAGAGATCGAAGGACCGAAAGCTCCTACGAGCAGTACTTC
-,TRBV20-1,TRBJ1-5,TRBD1,CSAHGDRENQPQHF,TGCAGTGCACATGGGGACAGGGAAAATCAGCCCCAGCATTTT
many,TRBV20-1,TRBJ1-1,-,CSAQYTEAFF,TGCAGTGCCCAGTACACTGAAGCTTTCTTT
-,TRBV20-1,TRBJ1-3,-,CSTKQSGNTIYF,TGCTCAACGAAGCAATCTGGAAACACCATATATTTT
-,TRBV20-1,TRBJ2-3,-,CSAPQGGPTDTQYF,TGCAGTGCGCCCCAAGGGGGACCCACAGATACGCAGTATTTT
-,TRBV7-9,TRBJ2-1,-,CASSLALDRDNEQFF,TGTGCCAGCAGCTTAGCCCTGGACCGAGACAATGAGCAGTTCTTC
many,TRBV20-1,TRBJ2-7,-,CSARGQQAYEQYF,TGCAGTGCTAGAGGGCAGCAGGCCTACGAGCAGTACTTC